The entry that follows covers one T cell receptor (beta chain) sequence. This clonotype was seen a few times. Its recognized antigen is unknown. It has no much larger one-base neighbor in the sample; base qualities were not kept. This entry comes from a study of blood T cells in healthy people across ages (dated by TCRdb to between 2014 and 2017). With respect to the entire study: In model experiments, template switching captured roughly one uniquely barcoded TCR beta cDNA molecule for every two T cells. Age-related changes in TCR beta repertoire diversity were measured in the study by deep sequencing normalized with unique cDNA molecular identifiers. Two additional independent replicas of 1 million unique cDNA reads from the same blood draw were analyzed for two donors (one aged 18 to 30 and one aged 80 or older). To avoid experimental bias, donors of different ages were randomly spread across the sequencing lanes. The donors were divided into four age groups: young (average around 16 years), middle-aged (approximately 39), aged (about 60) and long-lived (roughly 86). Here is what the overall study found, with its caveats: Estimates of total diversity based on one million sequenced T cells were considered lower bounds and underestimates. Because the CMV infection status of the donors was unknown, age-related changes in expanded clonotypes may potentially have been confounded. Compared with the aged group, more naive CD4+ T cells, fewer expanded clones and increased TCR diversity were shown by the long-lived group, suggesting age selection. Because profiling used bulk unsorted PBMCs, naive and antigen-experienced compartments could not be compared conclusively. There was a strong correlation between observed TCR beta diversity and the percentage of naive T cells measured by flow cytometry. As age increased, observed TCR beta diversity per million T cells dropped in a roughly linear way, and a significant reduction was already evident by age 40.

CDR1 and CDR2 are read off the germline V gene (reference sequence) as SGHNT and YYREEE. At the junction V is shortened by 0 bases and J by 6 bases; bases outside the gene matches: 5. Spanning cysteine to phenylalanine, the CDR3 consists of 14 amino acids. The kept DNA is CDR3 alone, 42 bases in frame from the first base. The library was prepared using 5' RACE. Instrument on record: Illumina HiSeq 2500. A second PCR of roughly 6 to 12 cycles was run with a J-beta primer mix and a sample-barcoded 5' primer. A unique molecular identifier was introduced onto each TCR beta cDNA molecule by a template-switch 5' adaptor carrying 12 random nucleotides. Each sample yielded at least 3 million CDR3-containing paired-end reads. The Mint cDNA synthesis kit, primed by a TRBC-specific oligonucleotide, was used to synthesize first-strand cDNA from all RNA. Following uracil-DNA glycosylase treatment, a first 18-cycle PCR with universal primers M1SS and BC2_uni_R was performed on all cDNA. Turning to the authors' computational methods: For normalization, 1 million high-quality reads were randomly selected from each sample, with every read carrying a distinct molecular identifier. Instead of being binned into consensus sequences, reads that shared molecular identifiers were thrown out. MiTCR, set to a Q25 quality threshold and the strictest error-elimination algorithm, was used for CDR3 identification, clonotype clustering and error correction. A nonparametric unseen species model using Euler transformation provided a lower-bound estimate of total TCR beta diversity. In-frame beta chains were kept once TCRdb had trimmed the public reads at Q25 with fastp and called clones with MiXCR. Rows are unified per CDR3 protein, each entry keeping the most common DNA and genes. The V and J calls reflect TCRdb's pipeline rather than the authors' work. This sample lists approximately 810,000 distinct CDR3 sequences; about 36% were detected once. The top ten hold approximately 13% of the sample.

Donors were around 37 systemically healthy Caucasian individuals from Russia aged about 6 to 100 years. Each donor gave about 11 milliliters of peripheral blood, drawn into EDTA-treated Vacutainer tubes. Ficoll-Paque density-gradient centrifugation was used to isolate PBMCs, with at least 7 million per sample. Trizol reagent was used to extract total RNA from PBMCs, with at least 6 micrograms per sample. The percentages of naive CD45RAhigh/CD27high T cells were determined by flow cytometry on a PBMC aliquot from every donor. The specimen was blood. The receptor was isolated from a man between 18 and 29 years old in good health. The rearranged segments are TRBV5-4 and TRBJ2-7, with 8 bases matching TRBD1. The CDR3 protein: CASSLEGDRSEQYF. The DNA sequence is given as TGTGCCAGCAGCTTGGAGGGGGACAGGAGCGAGCAGTACTTC. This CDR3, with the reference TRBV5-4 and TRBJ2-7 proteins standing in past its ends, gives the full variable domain ETGVTQSPTHLIKTRGQQVTLRCSSQSGHNTVSWYQQALGQGPQFIFQYYREEENGRGNFPPRFSGLQFPNYSSELNVNALELDDSALYLCASSLEGDRSEQYFGPGTRLTVT.